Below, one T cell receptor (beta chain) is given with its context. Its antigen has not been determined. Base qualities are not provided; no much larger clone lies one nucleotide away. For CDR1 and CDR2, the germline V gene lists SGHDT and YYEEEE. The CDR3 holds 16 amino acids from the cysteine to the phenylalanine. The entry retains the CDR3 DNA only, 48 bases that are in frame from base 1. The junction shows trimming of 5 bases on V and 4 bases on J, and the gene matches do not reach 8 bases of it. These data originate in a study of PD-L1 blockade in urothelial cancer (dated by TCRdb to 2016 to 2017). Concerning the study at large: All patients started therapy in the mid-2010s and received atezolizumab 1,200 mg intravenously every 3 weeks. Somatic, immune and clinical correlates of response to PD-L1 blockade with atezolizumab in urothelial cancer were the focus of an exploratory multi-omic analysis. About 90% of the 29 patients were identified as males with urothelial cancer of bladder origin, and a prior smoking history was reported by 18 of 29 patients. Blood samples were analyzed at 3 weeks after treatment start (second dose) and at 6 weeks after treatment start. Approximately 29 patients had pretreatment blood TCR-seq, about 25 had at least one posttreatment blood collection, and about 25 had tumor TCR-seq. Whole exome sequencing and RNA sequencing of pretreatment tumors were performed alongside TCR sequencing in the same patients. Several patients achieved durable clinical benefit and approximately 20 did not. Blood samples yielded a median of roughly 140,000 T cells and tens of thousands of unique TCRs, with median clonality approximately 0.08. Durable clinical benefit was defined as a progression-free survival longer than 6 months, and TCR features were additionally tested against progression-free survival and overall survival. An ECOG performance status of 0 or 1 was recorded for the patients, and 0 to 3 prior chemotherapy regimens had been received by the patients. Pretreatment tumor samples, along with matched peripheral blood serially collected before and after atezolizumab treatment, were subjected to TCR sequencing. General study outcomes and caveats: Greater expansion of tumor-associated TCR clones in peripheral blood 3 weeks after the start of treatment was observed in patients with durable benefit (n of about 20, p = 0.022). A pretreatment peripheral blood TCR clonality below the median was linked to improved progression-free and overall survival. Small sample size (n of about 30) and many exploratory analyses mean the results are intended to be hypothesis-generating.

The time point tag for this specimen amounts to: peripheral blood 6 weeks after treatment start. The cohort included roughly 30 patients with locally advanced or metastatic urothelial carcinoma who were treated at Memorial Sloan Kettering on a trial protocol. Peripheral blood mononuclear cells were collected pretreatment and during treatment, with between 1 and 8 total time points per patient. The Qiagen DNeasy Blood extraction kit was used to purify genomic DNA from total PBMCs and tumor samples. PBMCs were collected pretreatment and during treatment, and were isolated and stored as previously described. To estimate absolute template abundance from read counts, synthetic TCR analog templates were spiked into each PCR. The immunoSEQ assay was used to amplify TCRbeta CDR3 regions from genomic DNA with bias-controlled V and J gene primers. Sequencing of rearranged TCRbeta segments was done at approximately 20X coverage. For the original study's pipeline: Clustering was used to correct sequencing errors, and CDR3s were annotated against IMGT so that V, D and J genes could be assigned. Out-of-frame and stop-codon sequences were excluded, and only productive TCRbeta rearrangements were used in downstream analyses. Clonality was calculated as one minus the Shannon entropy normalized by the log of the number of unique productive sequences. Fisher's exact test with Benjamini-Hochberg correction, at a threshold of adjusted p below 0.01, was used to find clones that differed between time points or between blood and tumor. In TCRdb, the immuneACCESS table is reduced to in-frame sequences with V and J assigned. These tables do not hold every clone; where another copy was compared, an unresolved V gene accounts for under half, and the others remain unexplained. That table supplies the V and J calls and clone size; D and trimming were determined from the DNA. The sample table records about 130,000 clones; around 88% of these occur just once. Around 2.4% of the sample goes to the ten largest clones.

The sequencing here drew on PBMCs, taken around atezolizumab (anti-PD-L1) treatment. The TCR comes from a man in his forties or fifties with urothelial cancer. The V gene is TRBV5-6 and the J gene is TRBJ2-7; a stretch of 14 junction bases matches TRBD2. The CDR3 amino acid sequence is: CASSKGTSGRRYEQYF. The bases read TGTGCCAGCAGTAAAGGGACTAGCGGGAGACGTTACGAGCAGTACTTC.